Described below is a single TCR beta chain sequence and its context. Its recognized antigen is unknown. One base away there is no much larger clone; base qualities are not given. The library was generated by PCR. TCR sequencing of DNA from cultured CD4+ T cells used the Oncomine TCR Beta short-read assay at the Johns Hopkins FTIC core. Genomic DNA was extracted from the cultured CD4+ T cells with the QIAamp micro DNA kit. Oncomine TCR Beta libraries from cultured CD4+ T cells were pooled with unique dual indexes and sequenced on an Illumina iSeq 100. On the study's bioinformatics: Non-productive sequences were removed, and CDR3s not starting with C, not ending with F or W, or shorter than 7 amino acids were discarded. The MANAFEST web application identified antigen-specific clonotypes by comparing peptide-stimulated wells against reference wells and other culture wells. To be called positive, a clone needed an FDR below 0.05, an odds ratio above 5, and a productive frequency above 0.1% in at least two of three replicate wells. Cross-reactive clonotypes were defined as significantly expanded in both SARS-CoV-2 spike wells and at least one common cold coronavirus spike condition. Levenshtein distances (stringdist) and unrooted phylogenetic trees (ape) in R version 3.6.1 were used to assess CDR3 homology. TCRdb reprocessing: public reads trimmed at Q25 with fastp, clones called with MiXCR, in-frame beta chains kept. For every CDR3 protein sequence, its rows merge into one entry that carries the most common genes and DNA. These V and J calls derive from TCRdb rather than the authors' analysis. The sample table holds 15,000 to 25,000 distinct CDR3 sequences, of which 30% to 40% were seen once. Around 14% of the sample lies in the top ten.

Taken with the paper, the label for treatment or condition translates to: approximately nine-day PBMC culture with coronavirus spike peptide pools or control peptides (ViraFEST assay). The ViraFEST assay was used in the study, in which antigen-specific T cells were expanded with peptide pools and expanded clonotypes were subsequently identified by TCR sequencing. The positive SARS-CoV-2 PCR tests of the convalescent patients were dated from March to December 2020, before the Alpha, Beta and Delta variants emerged in the United States. More than 1.5 million PBMCs per well were cultured in IMDM with approximately 5.5% human AB serum and 8 to 10 IU/ml IL-2, plus 10 ug/ml peptide pools. On days 3 and 7, half of the culture medium was replaced with fresh IL-2-containing medium. After 9 to 11 days of culture, CD4+ T cells were isolated by negative selection with the EasySep CD4+ T cell isolation kit. Ficoll-Paque Plus gradient centrifugation was used to isolate PBMCs from whole blood, and the isolated PBMCs were then either used fresh or cryopreserved at -140C. Triplicate wells were generally used for each culture condition.

This record belongs to a study of vaccination and CD4 T cells after COVID-19 (dated by TCRdb to 2021 to 2024). The study in broad terms: SARS-CoV-2 positivity had been established in the convalescent patients by nasal swab PCR, and mild disease was recorded in nine of these patients and severe disease in one. Six males and four females were included in the convalescent cohort, with two Hispanic individuals, seven Caucasians, two Asians and one multiracial person represented. Participants received two doses of either the Pfizer-BioNTech BNT162b2 vaccine (n=8) or the Moderna mRNA-1273 vaccine (n=2). Post-COVID blood samples were collected from convalescent patients a median of approximately 100 days after diagnosis, with a range of roughly 30 to 170 days. The time from the second vaccine dose to post-vaccine blood sampling had a median of 72 days and ranged from about 12 to 241 days. For stimulating the cultures, overlapping spike peptide pools were used, derived from SARS-CoV-2 as well as from the common cold coronaviruses HCoV-NL63, HCoV-OC43 and HCoV-229E. Control cultures received a CEFX viral epitope pool as the positive control, an HIV-1 Nef peptide pool as the negative control, or no peptide. In 9 to 11 COVID-19 convalescent patients and a few infection-naive healthy vaccine recipients, researchers compared the spike-specific CD4+ TCR repertoire from before mRNA vaccination with the repertoire from after.

Paper-wide results and their limitations: Among convalescent patients, a median roughly 90% of the SARS-CoV-2-reactive clones seen after vaccination appeared only after vaccination, which suggests priming specific to the vaccine. The median count of SARS-CoV-2-reactive clonotypes went up from around 20 after infection to a few dozen after vaccination, although the change was not significant. The number of convalescent patients in the study was relatively small, and the study did not examine early timepoints following natural infection. In convalescent patients, nearly all vaccine-specific clones (304 of 307) were found to be mono-reactive for SARS-CoV-2 spike rather than cross-reactive with common cold coronaviruses.

Sequenced: cultured CD4+ T cells from blood. The receptor's source is a human donor with COVID-19.

The DNA sequence follows: TGTGCCAGCAGCTTAGCCCACACAAGTGACAATGAGCAGTTCTTC. Its product reads: CASSLAHTSDNEQFF. This chain is built from TRBV7-8 and TRBJ2-1, with an unclear D gene assignment. Between the V and J ends, shortened by 0 bases and 5 bases respectively, the junction contains 11 bases. The germline V gene provides CDR1 SGHVS and CDR2 FQNEAQ. Measured from the cysteine to the phenylalanine, the CDR3 is 15 residues long. Left in the record is the CDR3 DNA by itself, 45 bases read in frame from the first base. With the portions outside the CDR3 filled from the reference TRBV7-8 and TRBJ2-1 genes, the complete variable region becomes GAGVSQSPRYKVAKRGQDVALRCDPISGHVSLFWYQQALGQGPEFLTYFQNEAQLDKSGLPSDRFFAERPEGSVSTLKIQRTQQEDSAVYLCASSLAHTSDNEQFFGPGTRLTVL.